This TCR beta chain was retrieved from a study of molecular identifiers for immune sequencing clone quantification. Naive CD8 sequencing libraries were generated from 20,000 to 1,000,000 sorted cells, with 10%, 30% or 50% RNA as input. The CDR3 has 16 amino acids. The germline gives CDR1 SEHNR, CDR2 FQNEAQ (reference sequence). V shed 5 bases and J shed 0 bases, with 15 bases lying between them. Study outcomes and limitations: Identical TCR molecules that share a barcode could lead to an underestimation of highly expanded clone sizes.

TCRdb reprocessed the PCR reads with MiXCR, giving one entry per CDR3 protein. The sample records over 100,000 distinct CDR3 sequences, about a third being singletons. About this clonotype itself: Its cognate antigen is unknown.

The sequence was obtained from a human donor in good health. Some libraries in this study had Jurkat cell RNA spiked in. Sequenced sample: naive CD8+ T cells from blood, with Jurkat cell RNA spiked in. This sample's subset: FACS-sorted CD8+CD4-CCR7+CD45RA+ naive T cells. V usage is TRBV7-9 and J usage is TRBJ2-3, with unresolved D. This chain's CDR3 is CASSNLLPASTDTQYF. CDR3 sequence (DNA): TGTGCCAGCAGCAACCTACTCCCGGCTAGCACAGATACGCAGTATTTT.